This TCR beta chain was recorded in a study of blood T cell repertoires in COVID-19. Study-level information: Samples taken during acute and convalescent COVID-19 were collected in the United States, Italy and Spain. The analysed material was cDNA or gDNA that came from T cells, B-cell-depleted T cells, or PBMCs.

This clone was observed once. V was clipped by 3 bases and J by 7 bases, with 6 bases between them. CDR1 and CDR2 from the germline V gene are MNHNS and SASEGT. The CDR3 sequence is 11 residues long. Seattle's cohort entered during active infection and was followed longitudinally. The authors' processing: Amplified reference gene primers provided the basis for estimating nucleated cell counts. Sequencing was performed with immunoSEQ multiplex PCR; in TCRdb, only in-frame clones are kept and a portion is missing. The DNA gave D and trimming, while V, J and clone size come from that table. The table records 270,000 or so clones, roughly 90% of them present only once.

The chain uses TRBV6-1 and TRBJ1-2; the D is unclear. The clonotype originates from a woman in her 30s with COVID-19, enrolled during active disease. Material for sequencing was peripheral blood. CDR3 DNA sequence: TGTGCCAGCAGTGATCAGGTTGGCTACACCTTC. It specifies CASSDQVGYTF.